Each of the 20 T cell receptor beta chains below was sequenced from the same sample in a study of cytomegalovirus exposure and HLA in healthy donors. The PCR was carried out with 60 Vbeta primers and 13 Jbeta primers. Measured with immunoSEQ multiplex PCR; TCRdb has only the in-frame clones, and not every one. Its listing shows roughly 57,000 clones. Sequenced material: PBMCs. The receptors come from a woman in her 30s in good health and CMV-seropositive.

The chain links TRBV6-5 to TRBJ1-1; D gene ambiguous. There are 15 residues in the CDR3. The ends were cut back, 2 bases at V and 6 bases at J, with 16 bases in the middle. Germline V gene data show CDR1 as MNHEY and CDR2 as SVGAGI. The CDR3 here is CASSYNGPLKAEAFF. The CDR3 nucleotides are TGTGCCAGCAGTTACAATGGGCCGTTAAAGGCTGAAGCTTTCTTT.

The J gene is TRBJ1-1, the V gene TRBV5-4, with a possible D match to TRBD1 (5 bases). CDR1 is SGHNT and CDR2 is YYREEE in the germline V gene (reference sequence). The CDR3 is 12 amino acids. V was pared by 3 bases and J by 4 bases, with 7 bases between. In DNA form, the CDR3 reads TGTGCCAGCAGCTCCCAGGGCACTGAAGCTTTCTTT. It codes for CASSSQGTEAFF.

The V call is TRBV6-6, the J call TRBJ2-7; no reliable D call. The CDR3 totals 11 residues. The germline CDR1 and CDR2 sequences are MNHNY and SVGAGI (reference sequence). V lost 8 bases and J 3 bases, leaving 8 bases between the germline ends. CDR3 nucleotide sequence: TGTGCCAGCGCCCACAGCTACGAGCAGTACTTC. Translating it yields CASAHSYEQYF.

The CDR3 loop reads CSVELGRGTQYF. CDR3 DNA: TGCAGCGTTGAACTCGGTCGGGGTACGCAGTATTTT. The chain carries TRBV29-1 and TRBJ2-3; tentative D call: TRBD2 (5 bases). Germline-derived CDR1 and CDR2 are SQVTM and ANQGSEA. The length of the CDR3 is 12 residues. V was pared by 2 bases and J by 8 bases, with 11 bases between.

The chain uses TRBV28 and TRBJ2-6; D remains unclear. V was cut by 6 bases and J by 0 bases, with 6 bases left in between. The CDR3 sequence is 14 residues long. Germline CDR1 is MDHEN and CDR2 is SYDVKM. The CDR3 DNA reads as TGTGCCAGCAGAACATCCTCTGGGGCCAACGTCCTGACTTTC. It encodes CASRTSSGANVLTF.

J is TRBJ2-7 and V is TRBV5-1; D remains unclear. Trimming left V 0 bases short and J 4 bases short, with 8 bases between. The CDR3 contains 13 residues. The germline CDR1 and CDR2 sequences are SGHRS and YFSETQ. The CDR3 region is CASSLGQIYEQYF. CDR3 bases: TGCGCCAGCAGCTTGGGCCAGATTTACGAGCAGTACTTC.

The CDR3 here is CSAREIRDYTF. CDR3 nucleotide sequence: TGCAGTGCTAGAGAGATCAGGGACTACACCTTC. This sequence joins TRBV20-1 and TRBJ1-2; tentative D call: TRBD1 (5 bases). Trimming pared 0 bases from V and 10 bases from J, leaving 9 bases between. The CDR3 totals 11 residues. Germline-derived CDR1 and CDR2 are DFQATT and SNEGSKA (reference sequence).

CDR3 bases: TGTGCCAGCAGCTTGGACGGGAGCTCCTACGAGCAGTACTTC. It codes for CASSLDGSSYEQYF. This rearrangement joins TRBV5-6 to TRBJ2-7; D possibly corresponds to TRBD2 (6 bases). V shed 0 bases and J shed 0 bases, with 7 bases lying between them. The CDR3 consists of 14 residues. Germline CDR1 is SGHDT and CDR2 is YYEEEE.

This sequence joins TRBV11-3 and TRBJ1-2, with a tentative D call TRBD1 (5 bases). The CDR3 totals 13 residues. The V gene lost 5 bases and the J gene lost 4 bases, with 11 bases spanning the gap. Germline V gene data show CDR1 as SGHNT and CDR2 as YENEEA. The CDR3 DNA sequence: TGTGCCAGCAGCGAATCTGGGGCCTATGGCTACACCTTC. Translation: CASSESGAYGYTF. The whole variable domain, filled in from reference TRBV11-3 and TRBJ1-2, reads EAGVVQSPRYKIIEKKQPVAFWCNPISGHNTLYWYLQNLGQGPELLIRYENEEAVDDSQLPKDRFSAERLKGVDSTLKIQPAELGDSAVYLCASSESGAYGYTFGSGTRLTVV.

This chain links TRBV5-5 with TRBJ2-7; 10 bases fit TRBD1. CDR1 and CDR2 (germline): SGHKS, YYEKEE (reference sequence). This CDR3 comprises 14 residues. Trimming removed 4 bases from V and 2 bases from J; junction bases left unmatched: 3. This CDR3 is CASSPGQGPYEQYF. DNA for the CDR3: TGTGCCAGCAGCCCGGGACAGGGGCCCTACGAGCAGTACTTC. Drawing the rest from reference TRBV5-5 and TRBJ2-7, the complete variable domain is DAGVTQSPTHLIKTRGQQVTLRCSPISGHKSVSWYQQVLGQGPQFIFQYYEKEERGRGNFPDRFSARQFPNYSSELNVNALLLGDSALYLCASSPGQGPYEQYFGPGTRLTVT.

V and J are TRBV5-1 and TRBJ2-1, with D perhaps matching TRBD2 (6 bases). V shed 0 bases and J shed 0 bases, with 10 bases lying between them. Germline V gene sequence: CDR1 SGHRS, CDR2 YFSETQ. The CDR3 has 16 residues. CDR3 bases: TGCGCCAGCAGCTTGGCCGCGGGGCCCTCCTACAATGAGCAGTTCTTC. This sequence encodes CASSLAAGPSYNEQFF.

This chain uses TRBV18 with TRBJ2-2; 8 bases map to TRBD2. This CDR3 is built from 15 residues. The junction had 4 bases not matched to a gene; V was cut back by 3 bases and J by 4 bases. Germline CDR1 reads KGHSH; CDR2 reads LQKENI. The chain's CDR3 is CASSPPSGSTGELFF. CDR3 DNA sequence: TGTGCCAGCTCACCTCCTAGCGGGTCCACCGGGGAGCTGTTTTTT.

The chain links TRBV9 to TRBJ2-7, with D possibly matching TRBD2 (6 bases). Germline assignment: CDR1 SGDLS and CDR2 YYNGEE. The CDR3 is 13 amino acids. Between the trimmed V and J ends, which lost 0 bases and 10 bases, there was a span of 14 bases. The CDR3 loop is CASSVGGSGPQYF. In nucleotides, the CDR3 is TGTGCCAGCAGCGTAGGAGGTAGCGGACCTCAGTACTTC.

The J gene is TRBJ1-1, the V gene TRBV6-1; D gene uncertain. V was clipped by 4 bases and J by 3 bases, with 9 bases between them. Germline lookup yields CDR1 MNHNS and CDR2 SASEGT. The CDR3 sequence is 13 residues long. This CDR3 is CASSGGTHTEAFF. As DNA, the CDR3 is TGTGCCAGCAGTGGTGGTACACACACTGAAGCTTTCTTT.

The rearrangement joins TRBV28 to TRBJ2-5, with D unresolved. Trimming pared 4 bases from V and 3 bases from J, leaving 12 bases between. The CDR3 covers 14 residues. Per germline, CDR1 MDHEN and CDR2 SYDVKM. The CDR3 sequence: CASSSTGREETQYF. Here the CDR3 DNA reads TGTGCCAGCAGTTCCACGGGTCGGGAAGAGACCCAGTACTTC.

V is TRBV9 and J is TRBJ2-3, with 7 bases fitting TRBD2. Germline CDR1 is SGDLS and CDR2 is YYNGEE. J gave up 2 bases and V 4 bases, and 4 bases lay outside the gene matches. This CDR3 comprises 14 residues. The CDR3 is CASSKRDYTDTQYF. The CDR3 coding sequence is TGTGCCAGCAGCAAAAGGGACTACACAGATACGCAGTATTTT.

This sequence joins TRBV28 and TRBJ2-3, with TRBD2 matching 8 bases. V lost 7 bases to trimming and J lost 4 bases; unmatched junction nucleotides: 16. Germline values: CDR1 MDHEN, CDR2 SYDVKM. CDR3 size: 17 residues. CDR3 protein: CASTPGGRGGAADTQYF. The CDR3 bases are TGTGCCAGCACCCCCGGGGGTCGGGGGGGCGCCGCAGATACGCAGTATTTT. Looking up the rest from reference TRBV28 and TRBJ2-3 gives the full variable domain: DVKVTQSSRYLVKRTGEKVFLECVQDMDHENMFWYRQDPGLGLRLIYFSYDVKMKEKGDIPEGYSVSREKKERFSLILESASTNQTSMYLCASTPGGRGGAADTQYFGPGTRLTVL.

CDR3 protein: CASSQDRRGSLYF. CDR3 sequence (DNA): TGTGCCAGCAGCCAAGATAGGCGGGGTTCGTTGTACTTC. V gene TRBV14 combines with J gene TRBJ2-7, with D perhaps TRBD2 (6 bases). Trimming removed 0 bases from V and 12 bases from J, with 15 bases in between. CDR3 length: 13 residues. Germline V gene sequence: CDR1 SGHDN, CDR2 FVKESK. Looking up the rest from reference TRBV14 and TRBJ2-7 gives the full variable domain: EAGVTQFPSHSVIEKGQTVTLRCDPISGHDNLYWYRRVMGKEIKFLLHFVKESKQDESGMPNNRFLAERTGGTYSTLKVQPAELEDSGVYFCASSQDRRGSLYFGPGTRLTVT.

V usage is TRBV7-4 and J usage is TRBJ2-7; D is perhaps TRBD1 (7 bases). The CDR3 is made up of 16 amino acids. The V and J ends lost 4 bases and 3 bases respectively, with 19 bases between them. Germline CDR1 and CDR2: SGHVT and SQSDAQ. The CDR3 DNA is TGTGCCAGCAGCTATTTCGACAGGGACTGTCACTACGAGCAGTACTTC. Amino acid sequence: CASSYFDRDCHYEQYF.

This rearrangement joins TRBV13 to TRBJ2-5, with 12 bases identical to TRBD2. The CDR3 is made up of 16 amino acids. V was clipped by 4 bases and J by 0 bases; unmatched bases: 3. The germline V gene has CDR1 PRHDT and CDR2 FYEKMQ (reference sequence). This chain's CDR3 is CASSYPSGRDQETQYF. Written as DNA, the CDR3 is TGTGCCAGCAGCTATCCTAGCGGGAGGGACCAAGAGACCCAGTACTTC.